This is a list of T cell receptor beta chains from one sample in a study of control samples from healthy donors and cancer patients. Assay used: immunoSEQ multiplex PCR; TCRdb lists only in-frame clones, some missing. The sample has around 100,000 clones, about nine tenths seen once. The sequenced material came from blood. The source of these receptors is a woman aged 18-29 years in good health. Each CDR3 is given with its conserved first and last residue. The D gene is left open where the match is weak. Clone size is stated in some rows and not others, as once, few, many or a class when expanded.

TGTGCCAGCAGGGCCGGGACAGGGTCGAGAGAGCAGTACTTC CASRAGTGSREQYF TRBJ2-7 NA TRBV6-5 TRBD1
TGTGCCAGTAGTATATTTCAGTCGTTTGAGGGTGGCGGCACAGATACGCAGTATTTT CASSIFQSFEGGGTDTQYF TRBJ2-3 NA TRBV19 NA
TGTGCCAGTAGTATTAGCGGGGGGCTAACCGGGGAGCTGTTTTTT CASSISGGLTGELFF TRBJ2-2 NA TRBV19 TRBD2
TGCGCCAGCAGCTCATTTCCGGGACAGTCAGGCTATGGCTACACCTTC CASSSFPGQSGYGYTF TRBJ1-2 once TRBV5-1 TRBD1
TGTGCCAGCGGATCCTGGGGGGCGCGGTCTAGTATCTACGAGCAGTACTTC CASGSWGARSSIYEQYF TRBJ2-7 NA TRBV27 NA
TGTGCCAGCAGTTACCACACATCGGGAAACAATGAGCAGTTCTTC CASSYHTSGNNEQFF TRBJ2-1 NA TRBV6-5 NA
TGTGCCAGCAGCGTATATGGTGGGGAGACCCAGTACTTC CASSVYGGETQYF TRBJ2-5 NA TRBV9 NA
TGTGCCAGCAGTGACGGGACAGGGGCCACAGATACGCAGTATTTT CASSDGTGATDTQYF TRBJ2-3 NA TRBV6-4 TRBD1
TGTGCCACCAGTGCGCAGGGGAATCAGCCCCAGCATTTT CATSAQGNQPQHF TRBJ1-5 NA TRBV24-1 NA
TGTGCCAGTAGTACACGGACAGGGATGAACACTGAAGCTTTCTTT CASSTRTGMNTEAFF TRBJ1-1 NA TRBV19 TRBD1
TGTGCCAGCAGCAAAGCGAAGACTAGCGGGGGGAGCTACTACGAGCAGTACTTC CASSKAKTSGGSYYEQYF TRBJ2-7 NA TRBV21-1 NA
TGTGCCAGCAGCGTAGACCACAGCTTTCCCCACGAGCAGTACTTC CASSVDHSFPHEQYF TRBJ2-7 NA TRBV9 NA
TGTGCCAGCAGCCAAGATTACTATGGCTACACCTTC CASSQDYYGYTF TRBJ1-2 NA TRBV4-2 NA
TGTGCCAGCTCAGGGGCCACAAATCAGCCCCAGCATTTT CASSGATNQPQHF TRBJ1-5 NA TRBV18 NA
TGTGCCAGCCACAGGGGGCACACTGAAGCTTTCTTT CASHRGHTEAFF TRBJ1-1 NA TRBV6-5 TRBD1
TGTGCCAGCAGCCTAAGCGGGGGGGGCACAGATACGCAGTATTTT CASSLSGGGTDTQYF TRBJ2-3 NA TRBV3-1/TRBV3-2 TRBD2
TGTGCCAGCAGCAACCCGTCGCCAGCGGGGGGGAAAGAGACCCAGTACTTC CASSNPSPAGGKETQYF TRBJ2-5 NA TRBV9 TRBD2